The rows below give T cell receptor beta chains drawn from one sample of a study of CD8+ T cells in alopecia areata. TCRdb's table, derived via immunoSEQ multiplex PCR, lists solely in-frame clones and lacks some. The table lists about 200,000 clones, 35% to 45% of them singletons. The sample in question was CD4+ T cells sorted from blood, obtained between weeks 30 and 35, from a patient treated with tofacitinib. These receptor sequences come from a human donor with alopecia areata. Both conserved end residues are part of each CDR3. Fields, in order: V gene, J gene, clone size, D gene, CDR3 protein, CDR3 DNA. A D gene is named only where the DNA matches it firmly. Rows give clone size only sometimes, using once, few, many, or a class for an expanded clone.

V: TRBV10-3
J: TRBJ1-2
size: -
D: -
CDR3: CAISRGPNYGYTF
DNA: TGTGCCATCAGCCGGGGCCCTAACTATGGCTACACCTTC

V: TRBV30
J: TRBJ1-1
size: few
D: -
CDR3: CAWSAGGNIEAFF
DNA: TGTGCCTGGAGTGCGGGGGGCAACATTGAAGCTTTCTTT

V: TRBV29-1
J: TRBJ2-5
size: few
D: TRBD1
CDR3: CSVAGTGGWPQETQYF
DNA: TGCAGCGTTGCGGGGACAGGGGGATGGCCCCAAGAGACCCAGTACTTC

V: TRBV7-9
J: TRBJ2-3
size: few
D: -
CDR3: CASSPRGDSGITDTQYF
DNA: TGTGCCAGCAGCCCTAGAGGGGATAGCGGCATCACAGATACGCAGTATTTT

V: TRBV7-3
J: TRBJ1-2
size: -
D: -
CDR3: CASSLGQNPTF
DNA: TGTGCCAGCAGCTTAGGTCAGAACCCAACCTTC

V: TRBV29-1
J: TRBJ2-7
size: few
D: TRBD2
CDR3: CSVEDALAGGHEQYF
DNA: TGCAGCGTTGAAGATGCGCTAGCGGGAGGACACGAGCAGTACTTC

V: TRBV30
J: TRBJ1-2
size: -
D: -
CDR3: CAWSVNLGVLGGYTF
DNA: TGTGCCTGGAGTGTTAATCTCGGGGTTCTAGGGGGCTACACCTTC

V: TRBV6-5
J: TRBJ2-2
size: once
D: TRBD1
CDR3: CASSSDRGNTGELFF
DNA: TGTGCCAGCAGTTCAGACAGGGGAAACACCGGGGAGCTGTTTTTT

V: TRBV27
J: TRBJ1-5
size: -
D: TRBD1
CDR3: CASSDRGQPQHF
DNA: TGTGCCAGCAGTGACAGGGGCCAGCCCCAGCATTTT

V: TRBV27
J: TRBJ2-7
size: -
D: TRBD1
CDR3: CASSLSGDRGWYEQYF
DNA: TGTGCCAGCAGTTTATCGGGAGACAGGGGGTGGTACGAGCAGTACTTC

V: TRBV5-6
J: TRBJ1-2
size: -
D: -
CDR3: CASSFRQGYTF
DNA: TGTGCCAGCAGCTTTCGACAGGGCTACACCTTC

V: TRBV29-1
J: TRBJ1-1
size: -
D: -
CDR3: CSVELLRAESEAFF
DNA: TGCAGCGTTGAGTTGCTTAGAGCTGAGTCTGAAGCTTTCTTT

V: TRBV7-9
J: TRBJ2-4
size: many
D: TRBD2
CDR3: CASSLEQGGSNIQYF
DNA: TGTGCCAGCAGCTTGGAGCAGGGAGGGTCGAACATTCAGTACTTC

V: TRBV29-1
J: TRBJ1-4
size: -
D: TRBD1
CDR3: CSVGWTGGQEKLFF
DNA: TGCAGCGTCGGATGGACAGGGGGACAGGAAAAACTGTTTTTT

V: TRBV7-2
J: TRBJ2-2
size: few
D: -
CDR3: CASSLNAGGELFF
DNA: TGTGCCAGCAGCTTAAATGCCGGCGGGGAGCTGTTTTTT

V: TRBV5-1
J: TRBJ2-5
size: -
D: -
CDR3: CASSTGTSQETQYF
DNA: TGCGCCAGCAGCACAGGGACTTCGCAAGAGACCCAGTACTTC

V: TRBV6-5
J: TRBJ2-4
size: few
D: -
CDR3: CASRNRVGVGSIQYF
DNA: TGTGCCAGCAGAAACAGGGTAGGCGTTGGGAGCATTCAGTACTTC

V: TRBV4-1
J: TRBJ2-3
size: -
D: TRBD2
CDR3: CASSQAVLAGADTQYF
DNA: TGCGCCAGCAGCCAAGCGGTTCTAGCGGGAGCAGATACGCAGTATTTT

V: TRBV5-1
J: TRBJ1-2
size: -
D: -
CDR3: CASSLASHPDGYTF
DNA: TGCGCCAGCAGCTTGGCCAGCCACCCTGATGGCTACACCTTC

V: TRBV18
J: TRBJ2-1
size: -
D: -
CDR3: CASSPGTWAAEQFF
DNA: TGTGCCAGCTCACCCGGGACATGGGCTGCTGAGCAGTTCTTC

V: TRBV2
J: TRBJ1-6
size: -
D: -
CDR3: CASSAVRSPLHF
DNA: TGTGCCAGCAGTGCCGTCCGATCACCCCTCCACTTT

V: TRBV29-1
J: TRBJ2-7
size: -
D: TRBD1
CDR3: CSVQGDGAYEQYF
DNA: TGCAGCGTTCAGGGGGACGGAGCCTACGAGCAGTACTTC

V: TRBV29-1
J: TRBJ1-1
size: -
D: -
CDR3: CSVERPFGTEAFF
DNA: TGCAGCGTTGAACGGCCGTTTGGGACTGAAGCTTTCTTT

V: TRBV10-3
J: TRBJ1-2
size: -
D: TRBD1
CDR3: CAISEGTGKVYGYTF
DNA: TGTGCCATCAGTGAGGGGACAGGGAAGGTCTATGGCTACACCTTC

V: TRBV7-3
J: TRBJ2-3
size: -
D: -
CDR3: CASSLQGTSTDTQYF
DNA: TGTGCCAGCAGCTTACAGGGCACTAGCACAGATACGCAGTATTTT

V: TRBV7-2
J: TRBJ1-6
size: once
D: -
CDR3: CASSFGSVGNSPLHF
DNA: TGTGCCAGCAGCTTTGGAAGTGTTGGGAATTCACCCCTCCACTTT

V: TRBV19
J: TRBJ2-7
size: -
D: -
CDR3: CASKGNGAAYEQYF
DNA: TGTGCCAGTAAAGGGAACGGGGCCGCCTACGAGCAGTACTTC

V: TRBV7-2
J: TRBJ2-7
size: few
D: -
CDR3: CASSLTGTRQGEQYF
DNA: TGTGCCAGCAGCCTTACCGGGACCCGCCAGGGCGAGCAGTACTTC

V: TRBV13
J: TRBJ2-7
size: few
D: TRBD2
CDR3: CASRRATSGGAYEQYF
DNA: TGTGCCAGCCGCCGAGCCACAAGCGGGGGGGCCTACGAGCAGTACTTC

V: TRBV5-8
J: TRBJ2-7
size: -
D: -
CDR3: CASSLGPGGISYEQYF
DNA: TGTGCCAGCAGCTTGGGCCCCGGGGGAATCAGCTACGAGCAGTACTTC

V: TRBV23-1
J: TRBJ2-3
size: -
D: TRBD1
CDR3: CASEIRQGANTDTQYF
DNA: TGCGCCAGCGAGATCAGACAGGGGGCCAACACAGATACGCAGTATTTT

V: TRBV30
J: TRBJ2-1
size: -
D: -
CDR3: CAWSVGEGPYNEQFF
DNA: TGTGCCTGGAGTGTGGGCGAGGGACCATACAATGAGCAGTTCTTC

V: TRBV7-8
J: TRBJ2-6
size: few
D: -
CDR3: CASSFVAHSGANVLTF
DNA: TGTGCCAGCAGCTTCGTTGCCCACTCTGGGGCCAACGTCCTGACTTTC

V: TRBV7-9
J: TRBJ1-1
size: few
D: -
CDR3: CASSLGGARDTEAFF
DNA: TGTGCCAGCAGCTTAGGTGGGGCGCGAGACACTGAAGCTTTCTTT

V: TRBV9
J: TRBJ2-1
size: few
D: -
CDR3: CASSTRGRVYNEQFF
DNA: TGTGCCAGCAGCACCCGGGGGCGCGTCTACAATGAGCAGTTCTTC

V: TRBV6-5
J: TRBJ2-1
size: -
D: -
CDR3: CASSYSSRLYNEQFF
DNA: TGTGCCAGCAGTTACTCCTCGCGATTATACAATGAGCAGTTCTTC

V: TRBV5-1
J: TRBJ2-1
size: -
D: TRBD1
CDR3: CASSSRTGDDSEQFF
DNA: TGCGCCAGCAGCTCGCGGACAGGGGATGATTCTGAGCAGTTCTTC

V: TRBV5-1
J: TRBJ2-7
size: -
D: -
CDR3: CASSLERTFYEQYF
DNA: TGCGCCAGCAGCTTGGAACGGACCTTCTACGAGCAGTACTTC

V: TRBV2
J: TRBJ2-7
size: -
D: TRBD1
CDR3: CASRRQGNSYEQYF
DNA: TGTGCCAGCAGACGACAGGGAAACTCCTACGAGCAGTACTTC

V: TRBV7-9
J: TRBJ2-3
size: -
D: -
CDR3: CASSLKGGTDTQYF
DNA: TGTGCCAGCAGCTTGAAGGGTGGCACAGATACGCAGTATTTT

V: TRBV6-1
J: TRBJ1-2
size: few
D: -
CDR3: CASRAYEGEDYGYTF
DNA: TGTGCCAGCAGGGCGTACGAGGGTGAAGACTATGGCTACACCTTC

V: TRBV6-6
J: TRBJ2-5
size: few
D: -
CDR3: CASSYTGRETQYF
DNA: TGTGCCAGCAGTTATACCGGGCGGGAGACCCAGTACTTC

V: TRBV5-1
J: TRBJ2-4
size: -
D: -
CDR3: CASSLEGFAKNIQYF
DNA: TGCGCCAGCAGCTTAGAGGGGTTTGCCAAAAACATTCAGTACTTC

V: TRBV14
J: TRBJ2-1
size: once
D: -
CDR3: CASSPVGEERSYNEQFF
DNA: TGTGCCAGCAGCCCAGTCGGGGAGGAGAGGTCCTACAATGAGCAGTTCTTC

V: TRBV7-9
J: TRBJ2-3
size: -
D: -
CDR3: CASSLTAGTDTQYF
DNA: TGTGCCAGCAGCTTAACGGCAGGCACAGATACGCAGTATTTT

V: TRBV6-1
J: TRBJ1-1
size: few
D: -
CDR3: CASSEGFGTEAFF
DNA: TGTGCCAGCAGTGAAGGTTTTGGCACTGAAGCTTTCTTT

V: TRBV5-1
J: TRBJ1-5
size: -
D: TRBD1
CDR3: CASSRTGGNNQPQHF
DNA: TGCGCCAGCAGCAGAACAGGGGGCAACAATCAGCCCCAGCATTTT

V: TRBV7-9
J: TRBJ2-7
size: -
D: TRBD2
CDR3: CASSFSSGSYEQYF
DNA: TGTGCCAGCAGCTTCTCTAGCGGGAGTTACGAGCAGTACTTC